This is a list of T cell receptor beta chains from one sample in a study of blood T cell repertoires in COVID-19. Here immunoSEQ multiplex PCR was the method, and the copy in TCRdb shows in-frame clones only, minus some. The sample lists approximately 80,000 clones, about 80% seen once, with roughly 2.1% in the top ten. The sequenced material came from peripheral blood. Source of these receptors: a woman aged 70-85 years with acute or convalescent COVID-19. The CDR3 runs from the conserved cysteine through the conserved F or W. The D gene is left open where the match is weak. Clone size is not always given. Where it is, it says once, few, many or a class for expanded clones.

J gene | clone size | V gene | D gene | CDR3 protein | CDR3 DNA
TRBJ2-7 | . | TRBV6-5 | TRBD1 | CASRSSGTGGYEQYF | TGTGCCAGCAGGAGCTCCGGGACAGGGGGCTACGAGCAGTACTTC
TRBJ1-1 | . | TRBV27 | TRBD1 | CASSLRTGGTGTEAFF | TGTGCCAGCAGTTTACGGACAGGGGGTACGGGCACTGAAGCTTTCTTT
TRBJ2-1 | . | TRBV6-6 | . | CASSYRWRDEQFF | TGTGCCAGCAGTTACCGTTGGAGGGATGAGCAGTTCTTC
TRBJ2-7 | . | TRBV11-3 | TRBD1 | CASSGDRDYEQYF | TGTGCCAGCAGCGGGGACAGAGACTACGAGCAGTACTTC
TRBJ1-2 | . | TRBV5-1 | . | CASSLAEGQLTNYGYTF | TGCGCCAGCAGCTTGGCCGAAGGACAGCTAACTAACTATGGCTACACCTTC
TRBJ1-2 | . | TRBV29-1 | . | CSVGRVLGYTF | TGCAGCGTTGGACGGGTGTTAGGCTACACCTTC
TRBJ2-7 | . | TRBV9 | TRBD2 | CASGSGDSYEQYF | TGTGCCAGCGGAAGCGGGGACTCCTACGAGCAGTACTTC
TRBJ1-2 | . | TRBV28 | . | CASSFLRGYTF | TGTGCCAGCAGTTTTTTGAGGGGCTACACCTTC
TRBJ1-1 | . | TRBV2 | . | CASSVQGMNTEAFF | TGTGCCAGCAGTGTCCAGGGGATGAACACTGAAGCTTTCTTT
TRBJ1-2 | . | TRBV29-1 | TRBD1 | CSVPKSGQVNYGYTF | TGCAGCGTTCCTAAGTCAGGACAGGTGAACTATGGCTACACCTTC
TRBJ1-2 | . | TRBV6-5 | TRBD1 | CASNGAGGWGYTF | TGTGCCAGCAACGGGGCAGGGGGTTGGGGCTACACCTTC
TRBJ1-4 | . | TRBV28 | TRBD1 | CASLTGLGEKLFF | TGTGCCAGCCTGACAGGGTTGGGGGAAAAACTGTTTTTT
TRBJ2-3 | once | TRBV13 | . | CASSSTQSTDTQYF | TGTGCCAGCAGCTCCACACAAAGCACAGATACGCAGTATTTT
TRBJ2-3 | many | TRBV19 | TRBD1 | CASSIFISAGTAELDTQYF | TGTGCCAGTAGTATATTTATCTCGGCCGGGACAGCGGAGCTAGATACGCAGTATTTT
TRBJ1-4 | . | TRBV5-3 | TRBD1 | CARSPPGQGARSEKLFF | TGTGCCAGAAGCCCGCCGGGACAGGGGGCGCGGAGTGAAAAACTGTTTTTT
TRBJ1-1 | . | TRBV7-9 | TRBD1 | CASSLRDRTEAFF | TGTGCCAGCAGCTTACGGGACAGAACTGAAGCTTTCTTT
TRBJ2-7 | . | TRBV19 | . | CASSIADSYEQYF | TGTGCCAGTAGTATAGCAGACAGCTACGAGCAGTACTTC
TRBJ1-2 | . | TRBV9 | . | CASNNQGSGYGYTF | TGTGCCAGCAACAACCAGGGTAGCGGCTATGGCTACACCTTC
TRBJ2-1 | . | TRBV21-1 | . | CASLEVTSYNEQFF | TGTGCCAGCCTCGAGGTAACTTCCTACAATGAGCAGTTCTTC
TRBJ2-2 | few | TRBV7-3 | TRBD1 | CASSPRQGGTGELFF | TGTGCCAGCAGCCCTAGACAGGGTGGCACCGGGGAGCTGTTTTTT
TRBJ2-1 | once | TRBV20-1 | . | CSARPGDEQFF | TGCAGTGCCCGACCGGGGGATGAGCAGTTCTTC
TRBJ2-2 | . | TRBV5-1 | . | CASSLTGTAGELFF | TGCGCCAGCAGCTTGACAGGGACGGCCGGGGAGCTGTTTTTT
TRBJ1-3 | . | TRBV2 | . | CASRQLLSGDTIYF | TGTGCCAGTCGTCAGCTACTAAGCGGCGACACCATATATTTT
TRBJ1-3 | once | TRBV5-4 | . | CASSLNTGRMSGNTIYF | TGTGCCAGCAGCTTAAATACGGGAAGGATGTCTGGAAACACCATATATTTT
TRBJ2-3 | . | TRBV9 | . | CASSVTSTDTQYF | TGTGCCAGCAGCGTAACTAGCACAGATACGCAGTATTTT
TRBJ1-2 | . | TRBV5-1 | TRBD1 | CASSHGQGGRNYGYTF | TGCGCCAGCAGCCACGGACAGGGTGGGAGAAACTATGGCTACACCTTC
TRBJ2-5 | . | TRBV19 | TRBD2 | CASSSLAGVQETQYF | TGTGCCAGTAGTAGTCTAGCGGGGGTCCAAGAGACCCAGTACTTC
TRBJ1-5 | once | TRBV28 | . | CASRRGAYSNQPQHF | TGTGCCAGCCGACGGGGGGCCTATAGCAATCAGCCCCAGCATTTT
TRBJ1-6 | . | TRBV5-1 | . | CASSSDSSPLHF | TGCGCCAGCAGCTCCGACAGTTCACCCCTCCACTTT
TRBJ2-3 | once | TRBV3-1/TRBV3-2 | TRBD2 | CASSWEASGDTQYF | TGTGCCAGCAGCTGGGAGGCTAGCGGAGATACGCAGTATTTT
TRBJ2-3 | once | TRBV11-3 | . | CASRLTGLDTQYF | TGTGCCAGCAGGCTTACAGGGTTAGATACGCAGTATTTT
TRBJ1-5 | once | TRBV10-2 | TRBD1 | CASSRGSSVPQHF | TGCGCCAGCAGCAGGGGGTCGTCTGTTCCCCAGCATTTT
TRBJ1-1 | . | TRBV19 | . | CASRGLDPAPNTEAFF | TGTGCCAGTAGGGGACTTGATCCGGCACCGAACACTGAAGCTTTCTTT
TRBJ1-1 | . | TRBV10-3 | . | CAISEIRDTEAFF | TGTGCCATCAGTGAAATTAGAGACACTGAAGCTTTCTTT
TRBJ1-5 | . | TRBV2 | TRBD1 | CASTGTGDQPQHF | TGTGCCAGCACCGGGACAGGGGATCAGCCCCAGCATTTT
TRBJ2-7 | . | TRBV19 | . | CASSPRTDSYEQYF | TGTGCCAGTAGTCCGAGGACAGACAGCTACGAGCAGTACTTC
TRBJ2-5 | . | TRBV2 | TRBD2 | CASLAGVAETQYF | TGTGCCAGCCTAGCGGGGGTAGCGGAGACCCAGTACTTC
TRBJ1-2 | . | TRBV6-2/TRBV6-3 | TRBD1 | CASSFRTGRNYGYTF | TGTGCCAGCAGCTTCCGGACAGGGCGCAACTATGGCTACACCTTC
TRBJ1-4 | . | TRBV12-3/TRBV12-4 | . | CASSRQVNEKLFF | TGTGCCAGCAGCAGACAGGTTAATGAAAAACTGTTTTTT
TRBJ1-5 | few | TRBV19 | TRBD1 | CASKIQGALNQPQHF | TGTGCCAGTAAAATACAGGGGGCGCTTAATCAGCCCCAGCATTTT
TRBJ2-5 | . | TRBV5-6 | TRBD2 | CASSFEAGVIQETQYF | TGTGCCAGCAGCTTTGAAGCGGGGGTAATCCAAGAGACCCAGTACTTC
TRBJ2-7 | . | TRBV6-5 | TRBD2 | CASNLSGALNYEQYF | TGTGCCAGCAATCTTAGCGGGGCCCTGAACTACGAGCAGTACTTC
TRBJ2-7 | few | TRBV19 | TRBD1 | CASSILQGGQGAYEQYF | TGTGCCAGTAGTATTCTCCAGGGAGGACAGGGGGCCTACGAGCAGTACTTC
TRBJ2-1 | . | TRBV19 | TRBD2 | CASLTSGGRNEQFF | TGTGCCAGTTTGACTAGCGGGGGCCGCAATGAGCAGTTCTTC
TRBJ2-2 | . | TRBV3-1/TRBV3-2 | . | CASSQVQSAGELFF | TGTGCCAGCAGCCAAGTTCAGAGCGCCGGGGAGCTGTTTTTT
TRBJ2-7 | . | TRBV10-3 | . | CAISDRGTDSYEQYF | TGTGCCATCAGTGATAGGGGGACGGACTCCTACGAGCAGTACTTC
TRBJ1-3 | . | TRBV6-5 | . | CASSRGGNTIYF | TGTGCCAGCTCAAGAGGTGGAAACACCATATATTTT
TRBJ2-1 | . | TRBV19 | TRBD1 | CASSIRSPGTGGPEQFF | TGTGCCAGTAGTATCAGGAGCCCTGGGACAGGGGGTCCTGAGCAGTTCTTC
TRBJ1-1 | . | TRBV7-7 | TRBD1 | CASSPYGTGDPEAFF | TGTGCTAGCAGCCCCTATGGGACAGGGGACCCTGAAGCTTTCTTT
TRBJ1-1 | . | TRBV2 | . | CASRGDTEAFF | TGTGCCAGCAGGGGAGACACTGAAGCTTTCTTT
TRBJ1-5 | . | TRBV7-8 | TRBD1 | CASSSIFMGQISNQPQHF | TGTGCCAGCAGCTCCATATTTATGGGACAGATTAGCAATCAGCCCCAGCATTTT
TRBJ1-2 | . | TRBV7-9 | . | CASSDGRGRGYTF | TGTGCCAGCAGCGACGGGAGGGGCCGGGGCTACACCTTC
TRBJ2-7 | . | TRBV5-1 | TRBD2 | CASSSQRGGEQYF | TGCGCCAGCAGCTCCCAGCGGGGGGGAGAGCAGTACTTC